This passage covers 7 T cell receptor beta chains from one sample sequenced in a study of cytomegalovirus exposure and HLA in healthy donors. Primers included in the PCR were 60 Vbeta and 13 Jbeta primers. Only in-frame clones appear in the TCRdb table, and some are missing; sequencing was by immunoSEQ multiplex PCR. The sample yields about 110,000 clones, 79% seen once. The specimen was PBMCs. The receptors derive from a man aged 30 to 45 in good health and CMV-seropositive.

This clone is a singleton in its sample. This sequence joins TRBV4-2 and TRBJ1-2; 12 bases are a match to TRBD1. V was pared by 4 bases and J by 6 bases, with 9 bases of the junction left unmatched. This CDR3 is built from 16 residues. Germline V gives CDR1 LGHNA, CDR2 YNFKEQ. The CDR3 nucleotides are TGTGCCAGCAGCCCCCTTGGGGACAGGGGGCGGGATGGCTACACCTTC. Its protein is CASSPLGDRGRDGYTF.

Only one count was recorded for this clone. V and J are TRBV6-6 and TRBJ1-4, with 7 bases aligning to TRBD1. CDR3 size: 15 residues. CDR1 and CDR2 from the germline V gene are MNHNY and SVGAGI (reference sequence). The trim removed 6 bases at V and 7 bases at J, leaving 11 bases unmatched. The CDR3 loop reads CASSPKTGTGEKLFF. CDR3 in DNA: TGTGCCAGCAGCCCAAAGACAGGGACGGGTGAAAAACTGTTTTTT.

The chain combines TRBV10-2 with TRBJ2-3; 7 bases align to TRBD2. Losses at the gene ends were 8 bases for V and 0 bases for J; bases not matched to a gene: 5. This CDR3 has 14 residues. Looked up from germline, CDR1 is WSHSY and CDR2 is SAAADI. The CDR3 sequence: CASLAGVSTDTQYF. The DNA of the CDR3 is TGCGCCAGCTTGGCGGGGGTTAGCACAGATACGCAGTATTTT.

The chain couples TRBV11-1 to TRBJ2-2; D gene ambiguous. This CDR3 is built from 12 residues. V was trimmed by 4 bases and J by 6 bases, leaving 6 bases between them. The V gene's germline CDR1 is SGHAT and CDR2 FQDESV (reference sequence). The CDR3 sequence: CASSSPSGELFF. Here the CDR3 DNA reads TGTGCCAGCAGCTCCCCCTCCGGGGAGCTGTTTTTT.

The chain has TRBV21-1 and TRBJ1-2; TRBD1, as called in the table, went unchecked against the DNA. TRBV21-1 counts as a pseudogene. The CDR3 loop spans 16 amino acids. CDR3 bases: TGTGCCAGCAGGGGGGGGCAGGGGGCTAGATACTATGGCTACACCTTC. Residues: CASRGGQGARYYGYTF.

The DNA for the CDR3 is TGTGCCAGCAGCCAGCCCCGACAGGGCCGCATGGATACGCAGTATTTT. Its translation: CASSQPRQGRMDTQYF. The V call is TRBV14, the J call TRBJ2-3; 7 bases fit TRBD1. V lost 3 bases, J lost 6 bases, and 12 bases stayed unmatched. Germline CDR1 SGHDN, CDR2 FVKESK. The CDR3 is 16 amino acids.

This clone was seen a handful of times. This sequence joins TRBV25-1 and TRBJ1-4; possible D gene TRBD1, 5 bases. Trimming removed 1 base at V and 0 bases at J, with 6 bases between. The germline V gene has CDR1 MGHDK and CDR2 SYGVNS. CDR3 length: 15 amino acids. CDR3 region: CASSESGATNEKLFF. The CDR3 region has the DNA TGTGCCAGCAGTGAATCGGGGGCAACTAATGAAAAACTGTTTTTT.